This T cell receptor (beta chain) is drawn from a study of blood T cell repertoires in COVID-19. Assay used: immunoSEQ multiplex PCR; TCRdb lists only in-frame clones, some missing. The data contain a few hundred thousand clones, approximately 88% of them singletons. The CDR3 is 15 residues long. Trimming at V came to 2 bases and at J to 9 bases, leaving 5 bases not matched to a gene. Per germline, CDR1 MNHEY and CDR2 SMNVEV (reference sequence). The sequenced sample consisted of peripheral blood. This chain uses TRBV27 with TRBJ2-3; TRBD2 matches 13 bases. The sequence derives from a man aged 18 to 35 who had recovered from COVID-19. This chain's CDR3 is CASSLTAGLAGTQYF. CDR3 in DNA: TGTGCCAGCAGTTTAACAGCGGGACTAGCGGGAACGCAGTATTTT.